This T cell receptor beta chain was retrieved from a study of blood T cell repertoires in COVID-19. Across the whole study: Nucleic acid was either cDNA or gDNA, and it came from T cells, B-cell-depleted T cells, or PBMCs.

As originally analysed: Researchers report that nucleated cell counts were estimated from reference gene primer amplification. Clones were read by immunoSEQ multiplex PCR, and TCRdb kept only the in-frame ones, dropping some. V, J and clone size derive from that table, while D and trimming were established from the DNA sequence. The sample includes some 290,000 clones, roughly 85% of them seen just once. CDR3 size: 16 residues. CDR1 is SGHRS, CDR2 YFSETQ, per germline. V dropped 4 bases and J dropped 0 bases, with 15 bases sitting between them. The sample taken for sequencing was peripheral blood. This sequence was found in a man aged 55 to 69 who had recovered from COVID-19. V usage is TRBV5-1 and J usage is TRBJ2-3; a possible D gene is TRBD1 (6 bases). CDR3 nucleotide sequence: TGCGCCAGCAGCCCCACCAGGACAGCTAGCACAGATACGCAGTATTTT. Translation: CASSPTRTASTDTQYF.